This TCR beta chain was retrieved from a study of vaccination effects on CD4 cells after COVID-19. The assay was immunoSEQ multiplex PCR, and TCRdb's table has in-frame clones only and misses some. Seen here are roughly 64,000 clones, approximately 70% observed once, and the top ten hold around 25%. Cultured cells yielded isolated CD4+ T cells after approximately nine days. Their SARS-CoV-2 infection, verified by PCR, occurred between March and December 2020. Of note for this clone: The target antigen is unknown.

Trimming took 1 base from V and 8 from J; bases not matched to a gene: 6. Per the germline V gene, CDR1 is KGHSH and CDR2 is LQKENI. The CDR3 runs to 15 residues. The source material was CD4+ T cells from PBMCs cultured without peptide, sampled before COVID-19 vaccination. The genes are TRBV18 and TRBJ1-4; TRBD1 agrees at 8 bases. The clonotype originates from a human donor who had a prior SARS-CoV-2 infection. DNA for the CDR3: TGTGCCAGCTCACCACAACAGGGGGTTGAGGAAAAACTGTTTTTT. Translation gives CASSPQQGVEEKLFF.